The clone carrying this T cell receptor (beta chain) was seen more than once but under ten times. Its cognate antigen is unknown. As every portion of the isolated RNA was reverse transcribed, the sequencing read expressed TCRB transcripts. This table comes from immunoSEQ multiplex PCR, and its TCRdb copy is limited to in-frame clones, with some not included. The data show a few hundred thousand clones, around an eighth seen once. The data derive from a study of beta chain features in type 1 diabetes. Study-wide findings and caveats: Sequencing the cDNA could make cells with high TCR expression show up more than they should. The study notes PCR might favor shorter templates equally in patients and controls. A moderate, significant TCRB CDR3 shortening appeared in type 1 diabetes across four CD4+ subsets.

This CDR3 region has 13 residues. Germline trimming cut 7 bases from V and 5 bases from J; bases unmatched to any gene: 3. Germline CDR1 is MNHNY and CDR2 is SVGAGI (reference sequence). Sequenced material: naive CD4+ T cells from blood. The receptor was isolated from a man younger than 35 in good health. V usage is TRBV6-6 and J usage is TRBJ1-4; TRBD1 matches at 8 bases. For the CDR3, the DNA is TGTGCCAGCACAGGACAGGGCAATGAAAAACTGTTTTTT. It encodes CASTGQGNEKLFF.